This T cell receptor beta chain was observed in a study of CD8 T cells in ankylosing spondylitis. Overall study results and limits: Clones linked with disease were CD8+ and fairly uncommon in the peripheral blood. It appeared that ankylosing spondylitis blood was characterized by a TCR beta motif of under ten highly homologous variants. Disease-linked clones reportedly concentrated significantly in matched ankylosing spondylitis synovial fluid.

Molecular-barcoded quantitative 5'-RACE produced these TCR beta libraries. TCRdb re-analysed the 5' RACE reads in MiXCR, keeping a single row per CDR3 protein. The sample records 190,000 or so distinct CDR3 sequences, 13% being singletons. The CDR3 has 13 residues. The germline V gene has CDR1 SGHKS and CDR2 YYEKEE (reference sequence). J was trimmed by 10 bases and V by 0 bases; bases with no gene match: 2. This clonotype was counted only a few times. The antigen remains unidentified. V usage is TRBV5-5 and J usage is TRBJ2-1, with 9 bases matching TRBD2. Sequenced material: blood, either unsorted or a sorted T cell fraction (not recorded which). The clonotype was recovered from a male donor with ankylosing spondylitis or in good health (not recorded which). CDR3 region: CASSLGLAVEQFF. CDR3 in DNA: TGTGCCAGCAGCTTGGGACTAGCGGTCGAGCAGTTCTTC.